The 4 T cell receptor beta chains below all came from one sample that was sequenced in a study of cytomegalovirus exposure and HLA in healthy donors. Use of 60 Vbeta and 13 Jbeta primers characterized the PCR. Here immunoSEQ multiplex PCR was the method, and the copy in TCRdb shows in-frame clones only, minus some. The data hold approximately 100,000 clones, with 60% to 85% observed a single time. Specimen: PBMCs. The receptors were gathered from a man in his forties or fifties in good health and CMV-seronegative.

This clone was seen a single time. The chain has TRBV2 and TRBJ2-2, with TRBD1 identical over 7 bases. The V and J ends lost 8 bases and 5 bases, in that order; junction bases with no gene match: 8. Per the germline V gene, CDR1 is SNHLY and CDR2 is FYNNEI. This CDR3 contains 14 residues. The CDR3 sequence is CASGSQTGTGELFF. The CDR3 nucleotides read TGTGCCAGCGGGTCACAGACAGGGACCGGGGAGCTGTTTTTT.

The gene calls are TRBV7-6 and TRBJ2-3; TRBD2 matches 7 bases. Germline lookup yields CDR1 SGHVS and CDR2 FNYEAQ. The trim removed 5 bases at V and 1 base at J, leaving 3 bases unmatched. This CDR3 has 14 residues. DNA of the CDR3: TGTGCCAGCAGCACGAGCGGGGGCACAGATACGCAGTATTTT. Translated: CASSTSGGTDTQYF.

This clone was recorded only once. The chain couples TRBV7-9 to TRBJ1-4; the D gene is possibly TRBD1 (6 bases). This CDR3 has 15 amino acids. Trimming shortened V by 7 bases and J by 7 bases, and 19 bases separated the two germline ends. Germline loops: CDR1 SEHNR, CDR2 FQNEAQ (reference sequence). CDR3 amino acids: CASNLGGGVGEKLFF. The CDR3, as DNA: TGTGCCAGCAACCTCGGGGGGGGCGTTGGTGAAAAACTGTTTTTT. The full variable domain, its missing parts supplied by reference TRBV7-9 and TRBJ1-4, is DTGVSQNPRHKITKRGQNVTFRCDPISEHNRLYWYRQTLGQGPEFLTYFQNEAQLEKSRLLSDRFSAERPKGSFSTLEIQRTEQGDSAMYLCASNLGGGVGEKLFFGSGTQLSVL.

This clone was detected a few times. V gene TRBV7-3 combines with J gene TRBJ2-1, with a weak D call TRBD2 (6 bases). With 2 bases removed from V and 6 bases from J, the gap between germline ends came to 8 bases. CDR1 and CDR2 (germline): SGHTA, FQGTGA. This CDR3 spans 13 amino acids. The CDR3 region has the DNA TGTGCCAGCAGCTTAGGGACTCGCAATGAGCAGTTCTTC. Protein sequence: CASSLGTRNEQFF.